This is a list of T cell receptor beta chains from one sample in a study of naive and memory T cell subsets. TCRdb used MiXCR to reprocess the UMI-ligation and nested PCR reads, holding one entry per CDR3 protein. This table has 98,000 or so distinct CDR3 sequences, approximately 14% appearing once. Sequencing was performed on naive CD8+ T cells from blood. These receptors were taken from a human donor in good health. Both conserved end residues are part of each CDR3. The D gene is left open where the match is weak. Rows give clone size only sometimes, using once, few, many, or a class for an expanded clone.

V gene	D gene	clone size	J gene	CDR3 DNA	CDR3 protein
TRBV4-3	TRBD2	NA	TRBJ2-1	TGCGCCTCTGGATCGGCTAGCGGGAGCAATGAGCAGTTCTTC	CASGSASGSNEQFF
TRBV11-1	NA	NA	TRBJ1-1	TGTGCCAGCAGCTTCAACGGGAGAACCACTGAAGCTTTCTTT	CASSFNGRTTEAFF
TRBV7-9	NA	once	TRBJ2-5	TGTGCCAGCAGCACCAACGGGAGTGGGGCTTTGGAGACCCAGTACTTC	CASSTNGSGALETQYF
TRBV12-3/TRBV12-4	TRBD2	few	TRBJ2-5	TGTGCCAGCAGTTTAGAGACTAGCGGGAATTTTGAGACCCAGTACTTC	CASSLETSGNFETQYF
TRBV20-1	NA	many	TRBJ1-1	TGCAGTGCTAGGCCCCTTTTCTTT	CSARPLFF
TRBV7-6	NA	many	TRBJ1-1	TGTGCCAGCAGCTTACAGGGCGTAAACACTGAAGCTTTCTTT	CASSLQGVNTEAFF
TRBV7-9	TRBD1	few	TRBJ2-3	TGTGCCAGCAGCTTGTCCACAGGGGGGTCAGATACGCAGTATTTT	CASSLSTGGSDTQYF
TRBV4-3	NA	many	TRBJ2-7	TGCGCCAGCAGCCAAGATAGCGCGCAGGGGCTCTCCTACGAGCAGTACTTC	CASSQDSAQGLSYEQYF
TRBV9	NA	many	TRBJ1-1	TGTGCCAGCAGCGTATCGTGGGGCACTGAAGCTTTCTTT	CASSVSWGTEAFF
TRBV12-3/TRBV12-4	NA	NA	TRBJ2-1	TGTGCCAGCACCACCGGGGTAATCGCTGAGCAGTTCTTC	CASTTGVIAEQFF
TRBV20-1	NA	many	TRBJ2-7	TGCAGTGCTAGAGATCTCGCAGTCTCCTACGAGCAGTACTTC	CSARDLAVSYEQYF
TRBV25-1	NA	NA	TRBJ1-3	TGTGCCAGCAGTGGAGGTTACTCTGGAAACACCATATATTTT	CASSGGYSGNTIYF
TRBV29-1	NA	few	TRBJ2-2	TGCAGCGTTGAAATGGAGGGCGCGAACACCGGGGAGCTGTTTTTT	CSVEMEGANTGELFF
TRBV7-6	TRBD2	few	TRBJ2-2	TGTGCCAGCAGCTTATTCCTCGGCGGGAGAAACACCGGGGAGCTGTTTTTT	CASSLFLGGRNTGELFF
TRBV29-1	NA	many	TRBJ1-1	TGCAGCTCTGAGAGGGGGTCCGGGTACACTGAAGCTTTCTTT	CSSERGSGYTEAFF
TRBV19	TRBD2	few	TRBJ2-6	TGTGCCAGTAGTATGTACAGCGGGGGCGCCATGGGGGCCAACGTCCTGACTTTC	CASSMYSGGAMGANVLTF
TRBV7-8	NA	NA	TRBJ2-3	TGTGCCAGCAGCTTAGTACTAACCGAAGCGGATACGCAGTATTTT	CASSLVLTEADTQYF
TRBV10-3	NA	NA	TRBJ2-2	TGTGCCATCACCAATGGCTGGGAGCTGTTTTTT	CAITNGWELFF
TRBV6-6	NA	few	TRBJ1-2	TGTGCCAGCAGCCAGGACGTGTACTATGGCTACACCTTC	CASSQDVYYGYTF
TRBV4-3	NA	NA	TRBJ2-7	TGCGCCAGCAACCAAGATCGTGACTGGTCCTACGAGCAGTACTTC	CASNQDRDWSYEQYF
TRBV12-3/TRBV12-4	NA	many	TRBJ2-7	TGTGCCAGCAGTTTCCTAAGCGGTCCCTACGAGCAGTACTTC	CASSFLSGPYEQYF
TRBV7-2	NA	many	TRBJ2-1	TGTGCCAGCAGCTTAGGTCTAGAAGGCGCTGAGCAGTTCTTC	CASSLGLEGAEQFF
TRBV13	NA	many	TRBJ2-5	TGTGCCTCCCGGGGAGGGGGCCAAGAGACCCAGTACTTC	CASRGGGQETQYF
TRBV6-6	TRBD1	few	TRBJ1-4	TGTGCCAGCAGCGACCCAGGGGGAGGGCCTGCAACTAATGAAAAACTGTTTTTT	CASSDPGGGPATNEKLFF
TRBV29-1	TRBD1	few	TRBJ2-1	TGCAGCGTTGGGGGACAGGGGACCAGTGAGCAGTTCTTC	CSVGGQGTSEQFF
TRBV11-2	NA	NA	TRBJ1-6	TGTGCCAGCAGCGCCACGGACAGCCGCATAGGGGCACCCCTCCACTTT	CASSATDSRIGAPLHF
TRBV5-1	TRBD1	NA	TRBJ1-1	TGCGCCAGCAGCACGGGACAGGGTGATGAAGCTTTCTTT	CASSTGQGDEAFF
TRBV28	NA	NA	TRBJ2-3	TGTGCCAGCAGTTTCGCGCCCGATTCCGATACGCAGTATTTT	CASSFAPDSDTQYF
TRBV4-3	NA	NA	TRBJ2-7	TGCGCCAGCAGCCAAGATTTGGAGTACGAGCAGTACTTC	CASSQDLEYEQYF
TRBV29-1	NA	NA	TRBJ2-7	TGCAGCGTTAAGCTGCTAGGGAGGTACGAGCAGTACTTC	CSVKLLGRYEQYF
TRBV11-2	NA	many	TRBJ2-5	TGTGCCAGCAGCTTAGATGCCCGAATAGAGACCCAGTACTTC	CASSLDARIETQYF
TRBV5-1	TRBD2	NA	TRBJ2-1	TGCGCCAGCAGCTCCCGACTAGCGGGAGTTGTGGATGAGCAGTTCTTC	CASSSRLAGVVDEQFF
TRBV11-3	TRBD2	many	TRBJ2-1	TGTGCCAGCAGCGCCTATCTAGCGGGGCGAGACAATGAGCAGTTCTTC	CASSAYLAGRDNEQFF
TRBV20-1	NA	few	TRBJ2-1	TGCAGTGCTAGTGATGAGCGGAATTCCTACAATGAGCAGTTCTTC	CSASDERNSYNEQFF
TRBV2	NA	NA	TRBJ2-3	TGTGCCAGCAGTGAAGCAAATGTAGTCACAGATACGCAGTATTTT	CASSEANVVTDTQYF
TRBV12-3/TRBV12-4	NA	NA	TRBJ2-7	TGTGCCAGCAGTTTAGCGCTCAGCTCCTACGAGCAGTACTTC	CASSLALSSYEQYF
TRBV2	TRBD1	few	TRBJ1-6	TGTGCCAGAGGGACAGGGGTAAATTCACCCCTCCACTTT	CARGTGVNSPLHF
TRBV24-1	NA	NA	TRBJ2-7	TGTGCCACCTATGGAGGTGGTTGGTACTTC	CATYGGGWYF
TRBV5-6	TRBD1	many	TRBJ1-2	TGTGCCAGCAGCCCCCGGACAGGGGGAGGTTGGGGCTACACCTTC	CASSPRTGGGWGYTF
TRBV28	TRBD2	few	TRBJ2-3	TGTGCCAGCAGTTTAGAAAGGCGGGGGGGCCGGGATACGCAGTATTTT	CASSLERRGGRDTQYF
TRBV15	NA	few	TRBJ2-3	TGTGCCACCAGCAGAGAGTCTAGCATTACTAGCACAGATACGCAGTATTTT	CATSRESSITSTDTQYF
TRBV29-1	TRBD1	few	TRBJ2-7	TGCAGCGTTGTAGGGGACAGCTACGAGCAGTACTTC	CSVVGDSYEQYF
TRBV7-9	TRBD1	NA	TRBJ1-2	TGTGCCAGCAGCCTGACAGGGGGGAACTATGGCTACACCTTC	CASSLTGGNYGYTF
TRBV10-3	TRBD2	many	TRBJ2-2	TGTGCCATCAGTGAAGGGGACGGATCACCCCCCGATAGGACTAGCCTGACCGGGGAGCTGTTTTTT	CAISEGDGSPPDRTSLTGELFF
TRBV7-6	NA	many	TRBJ2-1	TGTGCCAGCAGCCCAAGCGGAGCTGAGCAGTTCTTC	CASSPSGAEQFF
TRBV20-1	NA	few	TRBJ2-3	TGCAGTGCTAGAGAATTTGGGGCAGATACGCAGTATTTT	CSAREFGADTQYF
TRBV7-6	NA	many	TRBJ2-1	TGTGCCAGCAGCTTATTCGTGGGTGGGGGGGCCAACAATGAGCAGTTCTTC	CASSLFVGGGANNEQFF
TRBV3-1	TRBD2	few	TRBJ2-1	TGTGCCAGCAGCACCCGGGAGGGCCGACGATACAATGAGCAGTTCTTC	CASSTREGRRYNEQFF
TRBV15	TRBD1	NA	TRBJ2-3	TGTGCCACCAGCAGAGGACAGGGGTGGCAAGATACGCAGTATTTT	CATSRGQGWQDTQYF
TRBV29-1	TRBD1	few	TRBJ1-2	TGCAGCGTTAGCGGACAGGGGTTATGGGCTGGCTACACCTTC	CSVSGQGLWAGYTF
TRBV20-1	NA	few	TRBJ2-5	TGCAGTGCTAAACAAGAGACCCAGTACTTC	CSAKQETQYF
TRBV21-1	NA	many	TRBJ1-1	TGTGCCAGCAGCAATATTAAGGGCTGGACTGAAGCTTTCTTT	CASSNIKGWTEAFF
TRBV28	NA	few	TRBJ2-1	TGTGCCAGCAGTTTATGGGGGGCTCGGGGCAATGAGCAGTTCTTC	CASSLWGARGNEQFF
TRBV6-2/TRBV6-3	NA	few	TRBJ2-1	TGTGCCAGCACCCTAAGGGGGTACAATGAGCAGTTCTTC	CASTLRGYNEQFF
TRBV9	TRBD2	NA	TRBJ2-7	TGTGCCAGCTCAGGCGGGACTAGCCTTAGCGAGCAGTACTTC	CASSGGTSLSEQYF